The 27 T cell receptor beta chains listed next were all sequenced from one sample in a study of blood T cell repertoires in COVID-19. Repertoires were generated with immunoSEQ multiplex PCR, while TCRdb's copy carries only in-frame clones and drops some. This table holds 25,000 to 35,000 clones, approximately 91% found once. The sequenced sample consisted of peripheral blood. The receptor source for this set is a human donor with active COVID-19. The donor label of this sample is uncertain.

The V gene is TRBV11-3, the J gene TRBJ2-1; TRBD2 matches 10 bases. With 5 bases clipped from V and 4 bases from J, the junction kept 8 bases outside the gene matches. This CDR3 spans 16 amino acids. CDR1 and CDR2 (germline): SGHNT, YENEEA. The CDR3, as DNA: TGTGCCAGCAGCGCGTTAGCGGGGGGTCCATACAATGAGCAGTTCTTC. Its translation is CASSALAGGPYNEQFF.

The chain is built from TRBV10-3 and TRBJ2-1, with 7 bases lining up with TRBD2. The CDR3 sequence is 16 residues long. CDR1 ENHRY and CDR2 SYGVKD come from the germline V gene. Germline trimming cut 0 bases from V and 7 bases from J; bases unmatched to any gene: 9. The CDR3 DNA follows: TGTGCCATCAGTGAGTCGAGACAGCGGGATGGGAATGAGCAGTTCTTC. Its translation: CAISESRQRDGNEQFF.

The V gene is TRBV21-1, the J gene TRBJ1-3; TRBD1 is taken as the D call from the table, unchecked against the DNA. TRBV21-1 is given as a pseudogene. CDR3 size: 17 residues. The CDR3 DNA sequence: TGTGCCAGCAGCACCTCGGACACTCCGAGCTCTGGAAACACCATATATTTT. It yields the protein CASSTSDTPSSGNTIYF.

For the CDR3, the DNA is TGTGCCTGGAGTATCGAGGGGACATTCGGTGAAGCTTTCTTT. Translating it yields CAWSIEGTFGEAFF. V usage is TRBV30 and J usage is TRBJ1-1, with D maybe TRBD1 (6 bases). V dropped 2 bases and J dropped 7 bases, with 17 bases sitting between them. This CDR3 has 14 residues. Germline CDR1 is GTSNPN and CDR2 is SVGIG (reference sequence). The full variable domain, with the rest looked up from reference TRBV30 and TRBJ1-1, is SQTIHQWPATLVQPVGSPLSLECTVEGTSNPNLYWYRQAAGRGLQLLFYSVGIGQISSEVPQNLSASRPQDRQFILSSKKLLLSDSGFYLCAWSIEGTFGEAFFGQGTRLTVV.

The CDR3 region is CASSQQREPYNEQFF. In DNA form, the CDR3 reads TGCGCCAGCAGCCAGCAGCGGGAGCCCTACAATGAGCAGTTCTTC. The V call is TRBV4-1, the J call TRBJ2-1, with 8 bases that match TRBD2. CDR1 is MGHRA and CDR2 is YSYEKL in the germline V gene. CDR3 length equals 15 residues. The V and J ends lost 3 bases and 2 bases, in that order; junction bases with no gene match: 3.

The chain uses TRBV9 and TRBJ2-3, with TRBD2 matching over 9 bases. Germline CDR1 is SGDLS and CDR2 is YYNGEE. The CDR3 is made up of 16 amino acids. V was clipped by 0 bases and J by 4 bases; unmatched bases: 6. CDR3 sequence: CASSVGGGRVPDTQYF. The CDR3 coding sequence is TGTGCCAGCAGCGTAGGGGGCGGGAGGGTCCCAGATACGCAGTATTTT.

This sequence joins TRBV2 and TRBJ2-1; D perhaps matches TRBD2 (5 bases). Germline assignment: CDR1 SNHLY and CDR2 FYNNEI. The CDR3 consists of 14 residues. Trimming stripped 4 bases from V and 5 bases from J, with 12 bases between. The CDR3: CASSGRTGNNEQFF. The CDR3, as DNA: TGTGCCAGCAGTGGCAGGACTGGGAACAATGAGCAGTTCTTC.

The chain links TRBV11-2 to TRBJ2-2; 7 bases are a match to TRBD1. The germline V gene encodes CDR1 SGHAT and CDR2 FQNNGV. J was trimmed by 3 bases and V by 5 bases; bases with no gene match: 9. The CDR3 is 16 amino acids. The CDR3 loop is CASSRKQGIDTGELFF. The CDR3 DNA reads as TGTGCCAGCAGCCGTAAACAGGGGATCGACACCGGGGAGCTGTTTTTT.

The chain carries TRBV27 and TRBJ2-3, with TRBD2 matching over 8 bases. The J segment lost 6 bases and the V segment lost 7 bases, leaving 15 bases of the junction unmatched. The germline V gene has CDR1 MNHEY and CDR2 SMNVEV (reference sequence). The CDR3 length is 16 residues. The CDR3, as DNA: TGTGCCAGCACCTCATCGGGGGGGGGCGCAGGGGATACGCAGTATTTT. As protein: CASTSSGGGAGDTQYF.

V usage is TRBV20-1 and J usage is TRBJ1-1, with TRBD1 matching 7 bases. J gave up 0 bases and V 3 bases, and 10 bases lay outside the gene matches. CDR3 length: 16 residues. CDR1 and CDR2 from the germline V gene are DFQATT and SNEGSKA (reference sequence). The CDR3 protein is CSASGQVKIMNTEAFF. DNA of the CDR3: TGCAGTGCTAGTGGACAGGTGAAAATTATGAACACTGAAGCTTTCTTT.

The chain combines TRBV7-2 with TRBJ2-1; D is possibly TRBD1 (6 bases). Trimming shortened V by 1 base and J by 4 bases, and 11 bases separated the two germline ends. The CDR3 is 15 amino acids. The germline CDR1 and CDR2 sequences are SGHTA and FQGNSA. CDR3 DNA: TGTGCCAGCAGCTTAGACCGACAGGTTTACAATGAGCAGTTCTTC. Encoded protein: CASSLDRQVYNEQFF.

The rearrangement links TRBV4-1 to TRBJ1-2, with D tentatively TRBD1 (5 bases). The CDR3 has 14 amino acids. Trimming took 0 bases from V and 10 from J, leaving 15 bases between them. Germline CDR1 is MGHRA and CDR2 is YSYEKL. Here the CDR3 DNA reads TGCGCCAGCAGCCAAGATCAGGGTTTAAGCCCCTACACCTTC. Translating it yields CASSQDQGLSPYTF.

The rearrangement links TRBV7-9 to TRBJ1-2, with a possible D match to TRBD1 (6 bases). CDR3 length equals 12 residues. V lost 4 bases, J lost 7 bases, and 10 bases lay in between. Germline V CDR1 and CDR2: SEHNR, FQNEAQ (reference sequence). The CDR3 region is CASSSSGAGYTF. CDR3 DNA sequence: TGTGCCAGCAGCTCATCAGGGGCTGGCTACACCTTC.

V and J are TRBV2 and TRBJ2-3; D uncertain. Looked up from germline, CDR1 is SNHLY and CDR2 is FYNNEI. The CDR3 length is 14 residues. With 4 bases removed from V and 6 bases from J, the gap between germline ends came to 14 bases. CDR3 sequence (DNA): TGTGCCAGCAGTGGGATCTTCGGCAGGGATACGCAGTATTTT. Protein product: CASSGIFGRDTQYF.

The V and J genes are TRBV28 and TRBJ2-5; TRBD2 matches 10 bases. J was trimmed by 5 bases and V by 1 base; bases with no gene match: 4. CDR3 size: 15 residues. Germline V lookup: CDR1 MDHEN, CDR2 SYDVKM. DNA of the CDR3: TGTGCCAGCAGTTTATACCTAGCGGGAGTGGAGACCCAGTACTTC. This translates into CASSLYLAGVETQYF.

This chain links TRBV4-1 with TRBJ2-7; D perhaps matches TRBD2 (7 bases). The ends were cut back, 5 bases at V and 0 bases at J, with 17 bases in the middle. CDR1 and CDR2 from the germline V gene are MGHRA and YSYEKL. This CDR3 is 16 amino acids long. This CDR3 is CASSNGGTQSSYEQYF. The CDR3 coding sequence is TGCGCCAGCAGCAACGGGGGGACACAAAGCTCCTACGAGCAGTACTTC.

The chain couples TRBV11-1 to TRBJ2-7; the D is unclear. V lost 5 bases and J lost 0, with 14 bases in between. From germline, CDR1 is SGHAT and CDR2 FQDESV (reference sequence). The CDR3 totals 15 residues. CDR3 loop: CASSPRLASSYEQYF. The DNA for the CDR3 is TGTGCCAGCAGCCCGAGACTGGCCTCCTCCTACGAGCAGTACTTC.

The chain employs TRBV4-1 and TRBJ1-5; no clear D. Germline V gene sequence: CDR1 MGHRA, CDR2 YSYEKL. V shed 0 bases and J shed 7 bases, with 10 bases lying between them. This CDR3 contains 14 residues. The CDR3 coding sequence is TGCGCCAGCAGCCAAGATTCGGGTGGACAGCCCCAGCATTTT. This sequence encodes CASSQDSGGQPQHF.

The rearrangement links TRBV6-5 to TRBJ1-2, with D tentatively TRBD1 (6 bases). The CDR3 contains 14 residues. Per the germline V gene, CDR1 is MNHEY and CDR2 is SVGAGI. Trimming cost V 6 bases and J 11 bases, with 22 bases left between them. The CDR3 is CASSQNDRPIGYTF. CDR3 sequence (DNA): TGTGCCAGCAGCCAGAACGACAGGCCCATCGGTTACACCTTC.

The CDR3 reads CASSQDSSGMGTNEQYF. DNA of the CDR3: TGTGCCAGCAGCCAAGATTCTAGCGGGATGGGGACTAACGAGCAGTACTTC. The chain carries TRBV4-2 and TRBJ2-7; 9 positions agree with TRBD2. Looked up from germline, CDR1 is LGHNA and CDR2 is YNFKEQ. The CDR3 contains 17 residues. V dropped 0 bases and J dropped 5; count of bases not matched to a gene: 11.

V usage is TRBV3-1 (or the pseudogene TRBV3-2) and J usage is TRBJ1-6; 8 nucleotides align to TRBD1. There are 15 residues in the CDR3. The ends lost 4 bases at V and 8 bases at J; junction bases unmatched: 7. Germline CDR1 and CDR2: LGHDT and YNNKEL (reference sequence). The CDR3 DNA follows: TGTGCCAGCAGCCCGGGACAGGCACATTATTCACCCCTCCACTTT. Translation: CASSPGQAHYSPLHF.

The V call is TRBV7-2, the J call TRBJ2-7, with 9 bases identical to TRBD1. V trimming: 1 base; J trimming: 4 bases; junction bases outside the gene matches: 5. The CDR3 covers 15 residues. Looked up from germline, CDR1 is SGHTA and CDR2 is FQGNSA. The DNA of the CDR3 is TGTGCCAGCAGCTTAGGTGGACAGGGGCGTTACGAGCAGTACTTC. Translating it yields CASSLGGQGRYEQYF.

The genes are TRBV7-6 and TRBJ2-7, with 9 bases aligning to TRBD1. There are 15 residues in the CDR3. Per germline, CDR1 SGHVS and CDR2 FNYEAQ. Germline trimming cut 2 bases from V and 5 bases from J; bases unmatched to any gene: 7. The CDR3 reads CASSLPGQGAHEQYF. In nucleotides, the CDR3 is TGTGCCAGCAGCTTACCGGGACAGGGCGCCCACGAGCAGTACTTC.

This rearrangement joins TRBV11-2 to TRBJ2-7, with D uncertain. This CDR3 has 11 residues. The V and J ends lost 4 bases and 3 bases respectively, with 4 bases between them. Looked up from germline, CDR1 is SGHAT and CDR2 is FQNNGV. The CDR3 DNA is TGTGCCAGCAGCTCAGTCTACGAGCAGTACTTC. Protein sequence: CASSSVYEQYF.

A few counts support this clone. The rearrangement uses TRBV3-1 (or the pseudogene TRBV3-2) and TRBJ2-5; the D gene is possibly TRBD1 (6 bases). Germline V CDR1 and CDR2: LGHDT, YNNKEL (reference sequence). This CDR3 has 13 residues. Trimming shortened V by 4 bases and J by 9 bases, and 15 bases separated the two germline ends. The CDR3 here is CASSPQGSGAQYF. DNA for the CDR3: TGTGCCAGCAGCCCACAGGGATCAGGGGCCCAGTACTTC.

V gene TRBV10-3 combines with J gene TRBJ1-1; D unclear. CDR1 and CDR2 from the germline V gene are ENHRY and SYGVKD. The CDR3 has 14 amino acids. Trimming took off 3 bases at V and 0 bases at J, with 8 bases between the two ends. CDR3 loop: CAISEQHMNTEAFF. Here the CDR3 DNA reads TGTGCCATCAGTGAACAGCACATGAACACTGAAGCTTTCTTT.

CDR3 DNA sequence: TGTGCCAGCAGCTCCAAACCTCACGGGGAGACCCAGTACTTC. It specifies CASSSKPHGETQYF. The chain carries TRBV5-5 and TRBJ2-5; D gene ambiguous. The CDR3 is 14 residues long. From germline, CDR1 is SGHKS and CDR2 YYEKEE (reference sequence). V was pared by 3 bases and J by 5 bases, with 14 bases between.